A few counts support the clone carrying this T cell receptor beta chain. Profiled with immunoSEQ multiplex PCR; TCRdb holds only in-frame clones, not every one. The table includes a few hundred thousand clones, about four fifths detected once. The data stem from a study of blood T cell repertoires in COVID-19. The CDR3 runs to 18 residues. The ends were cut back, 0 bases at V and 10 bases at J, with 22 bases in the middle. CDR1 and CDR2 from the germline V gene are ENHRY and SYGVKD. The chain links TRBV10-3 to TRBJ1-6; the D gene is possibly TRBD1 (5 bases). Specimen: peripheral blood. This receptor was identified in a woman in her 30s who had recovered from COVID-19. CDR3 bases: TGTGCCATCAGTGAGTCGGCACAGGTATCTTCCCTGGGCTCACCCCTCCACTTT. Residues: CAISESAQVSSLGSPLHF.